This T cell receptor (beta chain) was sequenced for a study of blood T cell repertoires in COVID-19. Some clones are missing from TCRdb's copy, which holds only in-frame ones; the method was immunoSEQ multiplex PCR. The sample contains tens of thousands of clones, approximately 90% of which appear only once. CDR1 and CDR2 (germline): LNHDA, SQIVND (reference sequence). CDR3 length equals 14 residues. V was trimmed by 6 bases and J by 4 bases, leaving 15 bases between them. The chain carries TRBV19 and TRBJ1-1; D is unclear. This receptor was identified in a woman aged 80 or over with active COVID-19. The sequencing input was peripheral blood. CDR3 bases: TGTGCCAGTAGGTGGGCCGGAGGGTCCACTGAAGCTTTCTTT. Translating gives CASRWAGGSTEAFF.